The TCR beta chain described here comes from a study of STAT3 mutations in large granular lymphocyte leukemia. Each sample's TCRbeta library yielded on average roughly 41,000 productive templates. Generated by immunoSEQ multiplex PCR, the TCRdb table keeps only in-frame clones and is missing some. The top ten hold about 34% of the sample, which has 5,000 to 7,000 clones, roughly 94% seen once. CDR3 length: 13 residues. Germline V lookup: CDR1 LNHDA, CDR2 SQIVND (reference sequence). Between the trimmed V and J ends, which lost 7 bases and 7 bases, there was a span of 14 bases. As to this clone: The antigen remains unidentified.

Overall study results and limits: After therapy, about 35% of the 18 patients switched clonotypes, all new clones STAT3 wild type. Every T-LGLL patient had at least one immunodominant TCRbeta clonotype. A small but highly pathogenic clone may have been missed.

Sequenced material: peripheral blood mononuclear cells. This rearrangement joins TRBV19 to TRBJ1-5; D is ambiguous. This receptor was obtained from a man aged 60 to 75 with T-cell large granular lymphocyte leukemia. Some clones in this sample may be carry-over from other donors' samples. CDR3 DNA: TGTGCCAGTACCCCGGCCCACGCGCAGCCCCAGCATTTT. Translating gives CASTPAHAQPQHF.